The 6 T cell receptor beta chains below come from one sample, sequenced in a study of T cell responses to AZD1222 COVID-19 vaccine. Data came from immunoSEQ multiplex PCR; TCRdb stores just in-frame clones and leaves some out. The repertoire holds roughly 100,000 clones, with 90% to 95% as singletons. Sequences were derived from peripheral blood, sampled on day 0 of AZD1222 vaccination. These receptors all stem from an adult in good health.

This chain links TRBV7-2 with TRBJ2-7, with a tentative D call TRBD2 (6 bases). Trimming took off 5 bases at V and 4 bases at J, with 12 bases between the two ends. Per the germline V gene, CDR1 is SGHTA and CDR2 is FQGNSA. This CDR3 is 13 amino acids long. The CDR3 DNA sequence: TGTGCCAGCAGCGCGAGCGGGTTTTACGAGCAGTACTTC. Protein product: CASSASGFYEQYF.

The rearrangement joins TRBV5-6 to TRBJ1-3; unclear D gene. CDR3 length: 15 amino acids. V was pared by 0 bases and J by 2 bases, with 9 bases between. CDR1 and CDR2 from the germline V gene are SGHDT and YYEEEE. CDR3 loop: CASSLGSLTGNTIYF. CDR3 DNA sequence: TGTGCCAGCAGCTTGGGGTCGCTGACTGGAAACACCATATATTTT.

This clone was seen a handful of times. V usage is TRBV7-9 and J usage is TRBJ2-7; 8 positions match TRBD2. J lost 0 bases, V lost 0 bases, and 4 bases had no gene match. The CDR3 is 16 residues long. Germline CDR1 reads SEHNR; CDR2 reads FQNEAQ (reference sequence). In nucleotides, the CDR3 is TGTGCCAGCAGCTTAGCCGGGAGCGGGAGCTCCTACGAGCAGTACTTC. Its protein product is CASSLAGSGSSYEQYF.

The chain uses TRBV30 and TRBJ1-6; D uncertain. The CDR3 contains 11 residues. The germline V and J ends were trimmed by 5 bases and 5 bases, with 4 bases remaining between them. The germline V gene has CDR1 GTSNPN and CDR2 SVGIG (reference sequence). CDR3 protein: CAWGDNSPLHF. DNA for the CDR3: TGTGCCTGGGGGGATAATTCACCCCTCCACTTT.

The chain carries TRBV19 and TRBJ2-4; possibly TRBD1 for D (5 bases). The CDR3 sequence is 13 residues long. Germline CDR1 is LNHDA and CDR2 is SQIVND (reference sequence). The V end lost 4 bases, the J end lost 8 bases, and 12 bases lay between the germline ends. CDR3 loop: CASSTRLTDIQYF. CDR3 nucleotides: TGTGCCAGTAGTACCCGACTGACAGACATTCAGTACTTC.

V usage is TRBV11-1 and J usage is TRBJ2-1; TRBD2 matches 11 bases. V was clipped by 4 bases and J by 6 bases; unmatched bases: 8. There are 16 residues in the CDR3. The germline V gene has CDR1 SGHAT and CDR2 FQDESV (reference sequence). The CDR3 is CASSSVTSGSGNEQFF. CDR3 nucleotides: TGTGCCAGCAGCTCCGTTACTAGCGGGAGTGGCAATGAGCAGTTCTTC.